The 16 T cell receptor beta chains below come from one sample, sequenced in a study of vaccination effects on CD4 cells after COVID-19. Assay: immunoSEQ multiplex PCR; the TCRdb copy retains only in-frame clones and omits some. The sample gives more than 60,000 clones, around 70% of which show up once; about 2.2% is in the top ten. Following culture for around 10 days, CD4+ T cells were isolated. Participants received two doses of either the BNT162b2 or mRNA-1273 vaccine. The antigens for these receptors are not known. Sequencing was performed on CD4+ T cells from PBMCs cultured without peptide, taken after COVID-19 vaccination. The receptor set was obtained from a human donor who received a COVID-19 vaccine.

On this clone itself: Other nucleotide sequences from this sample produce the same CDR3. The chain links TRBV5-1 to TRBJ2-5; D is undetermined. From germline, CDR1 is SGHRS and CDR2 YFSETQ. Trimming took 0 bases from V and 5 from J, leaving 2 bases between them. The CDR3 is 11 residues long. The CDR3 DNA reads as TGCGCCAGCAGCTTGGAGGAGACCCAGTACTTC. It codes for CASSLEETQYF.

The CDR3: CASSLASATGYKDGYTF. As DNA, the CDR3 is TGTGCCAGCAGCCTAGCATCCGCGACAGGGTATAAGGATGGCTACACCTTC. This chain connects TRBV3-1 (or the pseudogene TRBV3-2) to TRBJ1-2; the match to TRBD1 covers 7 bases. The germline gives CDR1 LGHDT, CDR2 YNNKEL (reference sequence). The V segment lost 4 bases and the J segment 6 bases; nucleotides outside the gene matches: 17. CDR3 length: 17 amino acids.

The chain employs TRBV19 and TRBJ1-6; 11 bases agree with TRBD1. The ends lost 4 bases at V and 14 bases at J; junction bases unmatched: 10. The germline V gene encodes CDR1 LNHDA and CDR2 SQIVND (reference sequence). This CDR3 contains 15 residues. CDR3 coding DNA: TGTGCCAGTAGTACCACCGGGACAGGGGGTACTACCCTCCACTTT. This translates into CASSTTGTGGTTLHF.

The V and J genes are TRBV24-1 and TRBJ2-1, with D perhaps matching TRBD1 or TRBD2 (7 bases each). In germline, CDR1 is KGHDR, CDR2 SFDVKD. The V end lost 1 base, the J end lost 8 bases, and 17 bases lay between the germline ends. There are 16 residues in the CDR3. DNA for the CDR3: TGTGCCACCAGTGATTTCGCCAGGGGGGGTTTATATGAGCAGTTCTTC. Its protein is CATSDFARGGLYEQFF.

The chain joins TRBV20-1 to TRBJ1-1, with a weak D call TRBD1 (5 bases). The CDR3 spans 11 residues. Germline loops: CDR1 DFQATT, CDR2 SNEGSKA (reference sequence). Between the trimmed V and J ends, which lost 6 bases and 1 base, there was a span of 6 bases. The CDR3 bases are TGCAGTGCAGGGGCGAACACTGAAGCTTTCTTT. Translation gives CSAGANTEAFF.

The rearrangement links TRBV12-3 or TRBV12-4 to TRBJ1-1, with a possible D match to TRBD1 (6 bases). CDR3 length: 13 residues. Trimming cost V 11 bases and J 2 bases, with 15 bases left between them. The CDR3 loop reads CAGFRDTNTEAFF. The CDR3, as DNA: TGTGCCGGGTTCCGGGACACCAACACTGAAGCTTTCTTT.

The chain joins TRBV30 to TRBJ1-5; the D gene is possibly TRBD1 (5 bases). The CDR3 extends over 14 amino acids. V dropped 1 base and J dropped 6 bases, with 13 bases sitting between them. CDR1 and CDR2 from the germline V gene are GTSNPN and SVGIG (reference sequence). The CDR3 DNA is TGTGCCTGGAGTGACCCACAGGTCCGTCAGCCCCAGCATTTT. It is translated as CAWSDPQVRQPQHF.

CDR3 nucleotide sequence: TGCGCCAGCCGGAACCGGGGACTCAGCCAAGAGACCCAGTACTTC. Its protein is CASRNRGLSQETQYF. The chain couples TRBV10-2 to TRBJ2-5; weak D call: TRBD2 (6 bases). With 8 bases removed from V and 1 base from J, the gap between germline ends came to 17 bases. The CDR3 has 15 residues. Germline assignment: CDR1 WSHSY and CDR2 SAAADI.

The sample holds one count of this clone. V usage is TRBV5-4 and J usage is TRBJ1-2; weak D call: TRBD1 (5 bases). The V end lost 9 bases, the J end lost 5 bases, and 14 bases lay between the germline ends. The germline V gene has CDR1 SGHNT and CDR2 YYREEE (reference sequence). This CDR3 region has 12 residues. CDR3 amino acids: CAIGGESYGYTF. The DNA for the CDR3 is TGTGCCATCGGGGGGGAGTCTTATGGCTACACCTTC.

The V and J genes are TRBV2 and TRBJ1-5, with 10 bases aligning to TRBD1. J gave up 3 bases and V 5 bases, and 7 bases lay outside the gene matches. Germline CDR1 SNHLY, CDR2 FYNNEI. The length of the CDR3 is 16 residues. CDR3 region: CASSPDRGDLNQPQHF. The CDR3 DNA reads as TGTGCCAGCAGTCCGGACAGGGGGGACCTCAATCAGCCCCAGCATTTT.

The gene calls are TRBV27 and TRBJ2-5, with a weak D call TRBD2 (5 bases). The CDR3 consists of 15 residues. CDR1 is MNHEY, CDR2 SMNVEV, per germline (reference sequence). V lost 0 bases and J lost 5, with 13 bases in between. The CDR3 here is CASSLSRTLMETQYF. The CDR3 DNA reads as TGTGCCAGCAGTTTATCTCGGACTCTTATGGAGACCCAGTACTTC.

V is TRBV24-1 and J is TRBJ2-2; D is ambiguous. V dropped 1 base and J dropped 7 bases, with 12 bases sitting between them. Germline assignment: CDR1 KGHDR and CDR2 SFDVKD. This CDR3 is built from 15 residues. The CDR3 nucleotides read TGTGCCACCAGTGATTTCCGAACAGAGCACGGGGAGCTGTTTTTT. The encoded protein is CATSDFRTEHGELFF.

This chain uses TRBV2 with TRBJ2-1, with TRBD2 matching 8 bases. Germline V gene lookup returns CDR1 SNHLY and CDR2 FYNNEI. CDR3 length equals 12 residues. V shed 8 bases and J 13 bases; nucleotides not matched to a gene: 10. The CDR3 sequence is CASGLLGLAQFF. In nucleotides, the CDR3 is TGTGCCAGCGGCCTCCTTGGACTAGCCCAGTTCTTC.

This clone was seen only a few times. V and J are TRBV7-2 and TRBJ1-6; TRBD1 might be the D (6 bases). Trimming left V 1 base short and J 7 bases short, with 17 bases between. CDR3 size: 17 residues. Germline values: CDR1 SGHTA, CDR2 FQGNSA. CDR3 nucleotides: TGTGCCAGCAGCTTAGGGGGCAGGGGTAGTTCAAATTCACCCCTCCACTTT. The encoded protein is CASSLGGRGSSNSPLHF.

The chain joins TRBV7-6 to TRBJ2-3; the match to TRBD1 covers 8 bases. V was pared by 5 bases and J by 0 bases, with 4 bases of the junction left unmatched. In germline, CDR1 is SGHVS, CDR2 FNYEAQ. CDR3 size: 15 residues. Written as DNA, the CDR3 is TGTGCCAGCAGCGGGCGGACAGGGAGCACAGATACGCAGTATTTT. Its translation is CASSGRTGSTDTQYF.

This chain uses TRBV5-1 with TRBJ2-5; D assignment may be TRBD1 or TRBD2 (5 bases each). V dropped 5 bases and J dropped 5 bases, with 10 bases sitting between them. Per germline, CDR1 SGHRS and CDR2 YFSETQ. The length of the CDR3 is 12 residues. The CDR3 loop is CASRQGGETQYF. The CDR3 DNA sequence: TGCGCCAGCAGGCAGGGCGGGGAGACCCAGTACTTC.